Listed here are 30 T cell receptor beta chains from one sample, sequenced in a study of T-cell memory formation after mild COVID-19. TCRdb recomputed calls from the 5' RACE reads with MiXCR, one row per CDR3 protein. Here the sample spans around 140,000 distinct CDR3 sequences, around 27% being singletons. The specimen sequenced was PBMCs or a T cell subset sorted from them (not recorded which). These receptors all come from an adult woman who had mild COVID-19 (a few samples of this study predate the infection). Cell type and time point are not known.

This CDR3 reads CASSETDTQYF. CDR3 in DNA: TGTGCCAGCAGCGAAACAGATACGCAGTATTTT. The chain links TRBV7-9 to TRBJ2-3, with D hard to call. Trimming removed 5 bases from V and 3 bases from J, with 3 bases in between. The CDR3 contains 11 residues. Germline V lookup: CDR1 SEHNR, CDR2 FQNEAQ (reference sequence).

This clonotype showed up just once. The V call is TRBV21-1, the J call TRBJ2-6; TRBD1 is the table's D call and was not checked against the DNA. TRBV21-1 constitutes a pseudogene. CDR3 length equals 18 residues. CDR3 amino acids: CASSPRADREVGANVLTF. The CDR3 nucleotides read TGTGCCAGCAGCCCCAGGGCGGACAGGGAAGTTGGGGCCAACGTCCTGACTTTC.

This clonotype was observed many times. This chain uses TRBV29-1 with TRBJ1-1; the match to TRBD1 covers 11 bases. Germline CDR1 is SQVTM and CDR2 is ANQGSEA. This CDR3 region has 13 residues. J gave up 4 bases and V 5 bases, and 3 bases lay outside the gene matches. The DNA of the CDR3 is TGCAGCGTTTTGGGACAGGGGGTCACTGAAGCTTTCTTT. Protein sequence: CSVLGQGVTEAFF.

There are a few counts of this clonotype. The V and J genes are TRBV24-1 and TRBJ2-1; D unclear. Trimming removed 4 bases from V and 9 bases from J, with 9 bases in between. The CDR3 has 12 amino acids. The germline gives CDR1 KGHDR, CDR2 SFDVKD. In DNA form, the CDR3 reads TGTGCCACCAGTGAGCGAGGCGGTGAGCAGTTCTTC. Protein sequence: CATSERGGEQFF.

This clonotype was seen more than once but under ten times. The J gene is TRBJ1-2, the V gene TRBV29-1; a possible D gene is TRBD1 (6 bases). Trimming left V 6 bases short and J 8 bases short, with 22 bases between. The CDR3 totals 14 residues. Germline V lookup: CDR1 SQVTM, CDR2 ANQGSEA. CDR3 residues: CSVLVQGLLEGYTF. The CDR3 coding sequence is TGCAGCGTACTGGTCCAGGGGCTTCTAGAGGGCTACACCTTC.

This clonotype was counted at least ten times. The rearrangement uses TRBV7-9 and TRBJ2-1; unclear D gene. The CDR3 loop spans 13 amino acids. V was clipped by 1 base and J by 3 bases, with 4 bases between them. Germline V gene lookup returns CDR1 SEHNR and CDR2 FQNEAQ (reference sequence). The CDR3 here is CASSLVSYNEQFF. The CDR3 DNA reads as TGTGCCAGCAGCTTAGTGAGCTACAATGAGCAGTTCTTC. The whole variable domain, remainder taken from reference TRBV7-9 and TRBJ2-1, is DTGVSQNPRHKITKRGQNVTFRCDPISEHNRLYWYRQTLGQGPEFLTYFQNEAQLEKSRLLSDRFSAERPKGSFSTLEIQRTEQGDSAMYLCASSLVSYNEQFFGPGTRLTVL.

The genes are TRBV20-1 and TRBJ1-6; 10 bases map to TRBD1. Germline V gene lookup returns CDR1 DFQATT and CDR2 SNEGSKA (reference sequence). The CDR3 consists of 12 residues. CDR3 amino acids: CSAGQGGSPLHF. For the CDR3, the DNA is TGCAGCGCTGGACAGGGGGGATCACCCCTCCACTTT.

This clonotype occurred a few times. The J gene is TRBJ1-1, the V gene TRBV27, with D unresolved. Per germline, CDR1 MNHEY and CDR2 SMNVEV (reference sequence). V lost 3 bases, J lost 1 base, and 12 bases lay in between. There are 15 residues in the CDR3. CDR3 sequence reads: CASSFVGRRNTEAFF. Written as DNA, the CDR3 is TGTGCCAGCAGTTTCGTGGGCCGACGGAACACTGAAGCTTTCTTT.

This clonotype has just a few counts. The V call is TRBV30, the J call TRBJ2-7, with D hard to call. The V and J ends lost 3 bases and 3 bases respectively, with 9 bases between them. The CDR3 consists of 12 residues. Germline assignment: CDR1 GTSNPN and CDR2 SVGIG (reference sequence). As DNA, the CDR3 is TGTGCCTGGAGCCATACCATCTACGAGCAGTACTTC. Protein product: CAWSHTIYEQYF.

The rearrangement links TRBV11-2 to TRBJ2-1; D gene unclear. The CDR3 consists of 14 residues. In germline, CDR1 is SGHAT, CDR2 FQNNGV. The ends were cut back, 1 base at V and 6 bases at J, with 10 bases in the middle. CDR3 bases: TGTGCCAGCAGCTTAGGGGGAAGGCCCAATGAGCAGTTCTTC. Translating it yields CASSLGGRPNEQFF.

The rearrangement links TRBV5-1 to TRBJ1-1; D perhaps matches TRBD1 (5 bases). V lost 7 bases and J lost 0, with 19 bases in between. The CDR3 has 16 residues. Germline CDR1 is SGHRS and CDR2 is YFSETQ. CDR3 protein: CASSPDKGPMNTEAFF. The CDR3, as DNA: TGCGCCAGCTCTCCGGATAAGGGACCCATGAACACTGAAGCTTTCTTT.

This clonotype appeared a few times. The CDR3 DNA reads TGTGCCAGCAGCCCCGAACACCGGGACAGGGTATACAATGAGCAGTTCTTC. It encodes CASSPEHRDRVYNEQFF. J is TRBJ2-1 and V is TRBV7-3; 9 positions match TRBD1. J gave up 4 bases and V 5 bases, and 12 bases lay outside the gene matches. This CDR3 region has 17 residues. CDR1 and CDR2 from the germline V gene are SGHTA and FQGTGA. The full variable domain, rest sourced from reference TRBV7-3 and TRBJ2-1, is GAGVSQTPSNKVTEKGKYVELRCDPISGHTALYWYRQSLGQGPEFLIYFQGTGAADDSGLPNDRFFAVRPEGSVSTLKIQRTERGDSAVYLCASSPEHRDRVYNEQFFGPGTRLTVL.

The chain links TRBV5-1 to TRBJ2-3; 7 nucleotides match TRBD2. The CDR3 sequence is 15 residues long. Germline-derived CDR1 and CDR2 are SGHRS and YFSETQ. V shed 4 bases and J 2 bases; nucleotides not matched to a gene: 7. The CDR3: CASSPTGGYTDTQYF. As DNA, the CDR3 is TGCGCCAGCAGCCCAACGGGGGGATACACAGATACGCAGTATTTT.

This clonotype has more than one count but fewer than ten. The CDR3 DNA is TGTGCCAGCAGCGATACAGGGGGAAATCAGCCCCAGCATTTT. Protein sequence: CASSDTGGNQPQHF. The gene calls are TRBV7-8 and TRBJ1-5; 8 nucleotides line up with TRBD1. The germline V gene has CDR1 SGHVS and CDR2 FQNEAQ. The CDR3 loop spans 14 amino acids. The junction had 4 bases not matched to a gene; V was cut back by 5 bases and J by 4 bases.

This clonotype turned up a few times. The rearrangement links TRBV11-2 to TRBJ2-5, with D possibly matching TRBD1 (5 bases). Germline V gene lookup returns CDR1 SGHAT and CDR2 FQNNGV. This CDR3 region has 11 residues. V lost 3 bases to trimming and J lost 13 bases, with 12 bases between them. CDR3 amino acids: CASSFGHELYF. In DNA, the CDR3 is TGTGCCAGCAGCTTTGGACATGAGCTGTACTTC.

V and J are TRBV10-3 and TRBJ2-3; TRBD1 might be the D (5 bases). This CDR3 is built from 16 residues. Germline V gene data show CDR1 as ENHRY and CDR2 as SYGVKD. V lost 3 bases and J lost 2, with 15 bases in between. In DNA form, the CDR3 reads TGTGCCATCAGTGAATCCACAGGAGACTTCACAGATACGCAGTATTTT. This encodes CAISESTGDFTDTQYF.

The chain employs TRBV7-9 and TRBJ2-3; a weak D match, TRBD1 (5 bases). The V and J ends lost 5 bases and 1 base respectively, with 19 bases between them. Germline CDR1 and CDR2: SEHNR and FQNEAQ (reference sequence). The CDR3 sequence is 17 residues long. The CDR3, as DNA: TGTGCCAGCAGCCTCTTCAGGGCTCCCGGAGGCACAGATACGCAGTATTTT. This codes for CASSLFRAPGGTDTQYF.

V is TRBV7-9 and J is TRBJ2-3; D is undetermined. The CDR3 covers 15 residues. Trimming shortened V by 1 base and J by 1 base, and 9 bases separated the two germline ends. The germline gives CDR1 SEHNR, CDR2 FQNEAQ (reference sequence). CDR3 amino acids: CASSLVNTGTDTQYF. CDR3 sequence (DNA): TGTGCCAGCAGCTTAGTAAATACCGGCACAGATACGCAGTATTTT.

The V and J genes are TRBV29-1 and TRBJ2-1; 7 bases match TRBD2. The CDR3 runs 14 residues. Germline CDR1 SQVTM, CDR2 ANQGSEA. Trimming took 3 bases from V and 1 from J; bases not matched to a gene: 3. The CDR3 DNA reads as TGCAGCGTTGAGGCGGGGGTGTCCTACAATGAGCAGTTCTTC. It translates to CSVEAGVSYNEQFF.

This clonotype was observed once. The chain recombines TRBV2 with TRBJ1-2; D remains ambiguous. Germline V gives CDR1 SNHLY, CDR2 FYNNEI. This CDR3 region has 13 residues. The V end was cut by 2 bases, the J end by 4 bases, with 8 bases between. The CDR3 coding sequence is TGTGCCAGCAGTGAAAGACATAGCTATGGCTACACCTTC. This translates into CASSERHSYGYTF.

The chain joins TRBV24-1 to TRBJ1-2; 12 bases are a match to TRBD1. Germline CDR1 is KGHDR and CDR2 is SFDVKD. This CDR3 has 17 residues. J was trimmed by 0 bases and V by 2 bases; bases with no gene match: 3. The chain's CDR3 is CATSDSGQGAANYGYTF. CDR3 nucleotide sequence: TGTGCCACCAGTGATTCGGGACAGGGGGCTGCTAACTATGGCTACACCTTC.

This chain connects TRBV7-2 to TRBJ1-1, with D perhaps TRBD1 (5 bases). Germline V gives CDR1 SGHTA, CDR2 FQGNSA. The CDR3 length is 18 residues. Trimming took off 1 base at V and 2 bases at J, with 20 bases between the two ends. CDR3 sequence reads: CASSLVTVLGGINTEAFF. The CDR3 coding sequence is TGTGCCAGCAGCTTAGTCACCGTCTTGGGGGGGATCAACACTGAAGCTTTCTTT.

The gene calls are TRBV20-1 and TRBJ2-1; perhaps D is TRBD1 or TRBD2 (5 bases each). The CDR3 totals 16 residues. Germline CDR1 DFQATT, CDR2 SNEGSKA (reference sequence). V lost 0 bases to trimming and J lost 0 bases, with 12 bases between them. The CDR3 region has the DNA TGCAGTGCTAGAGATCGGGACCGCAGCTCCTACAATGAGCAGTTCTTC. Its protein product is CSARDRDRSSYNEQFF.

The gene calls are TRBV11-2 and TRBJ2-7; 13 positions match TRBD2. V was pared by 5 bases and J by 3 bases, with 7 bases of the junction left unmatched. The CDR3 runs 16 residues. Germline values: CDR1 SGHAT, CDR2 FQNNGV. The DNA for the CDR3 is TGTGCCAGCAGCCCCGGACTAGCGGGGGCCCTCTACGAGCAGTACTTC. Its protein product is CASSPGLAGALYEQYF. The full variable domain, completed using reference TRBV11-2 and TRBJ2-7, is EAGVAQSPRYKIIEKRQSVAFWCNPISGHATLYWYQQILGQGPKLLIQFQNNGVVDDSQLPKDRFSAERLKGVDSTLKIQPAKLEDSAVYLCASSPGLAGALYEQYFGPGTRLTVT.

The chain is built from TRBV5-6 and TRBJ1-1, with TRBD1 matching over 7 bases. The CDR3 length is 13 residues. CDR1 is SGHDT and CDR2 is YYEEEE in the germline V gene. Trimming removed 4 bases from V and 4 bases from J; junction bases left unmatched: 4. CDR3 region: CASSVSGGTEAFF. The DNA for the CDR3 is TGTGCCAGCAGCGTCTCAGGGGGCACTGAAGCTTTCTTT.

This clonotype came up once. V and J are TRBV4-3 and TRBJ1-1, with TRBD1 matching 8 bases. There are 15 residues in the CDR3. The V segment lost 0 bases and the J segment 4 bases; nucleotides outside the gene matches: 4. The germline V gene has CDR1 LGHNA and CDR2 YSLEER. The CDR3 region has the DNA TGCGCCAGCAGCCAAGATTACAGGGGGGGCACTGAAGCTTTCTTT. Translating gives CASSQDYRGGTEAFF.

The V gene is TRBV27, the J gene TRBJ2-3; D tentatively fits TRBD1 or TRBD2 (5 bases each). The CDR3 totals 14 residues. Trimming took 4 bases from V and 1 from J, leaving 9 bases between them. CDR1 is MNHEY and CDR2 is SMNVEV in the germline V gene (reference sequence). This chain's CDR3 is CASSWDGRTDTQYF. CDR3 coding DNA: TGTGCCAGCAGTTGGGACGGCCGCACAGATACGCAGTATTTT.

This CDR3 is CASSLYQRGSYEQYF. Here the CDR3 DNA reads TGTGCCAGCAGCTTATATCAGCGGGGGAGCTACGAGCAGTACTTC. The V and J genes are TRBV7-9 and TRBJ2-7; 8 bases map to TRBD2. V gave up 2 bases and J gave up 3 bases; unmatched junction bases: 6. CDR1 is SEHNR, CDR2 FQNEAQ, per germline (reference sequence). The CDR3 contains 15 residues.

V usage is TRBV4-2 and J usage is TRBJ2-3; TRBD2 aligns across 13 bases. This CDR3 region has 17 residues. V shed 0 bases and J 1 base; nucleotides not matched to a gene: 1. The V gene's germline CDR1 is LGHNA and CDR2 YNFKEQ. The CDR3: CASSQEGTSGGTDTQYF. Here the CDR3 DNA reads TGTGCCAGCAGCCAAGAGGGGACTAGCGGGGGCACAGATACGCAGTATTTT.

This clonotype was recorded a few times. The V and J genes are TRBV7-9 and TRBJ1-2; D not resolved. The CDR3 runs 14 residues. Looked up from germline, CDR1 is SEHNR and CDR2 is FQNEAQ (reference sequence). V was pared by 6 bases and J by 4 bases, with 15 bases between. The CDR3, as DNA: TGTGCCAGCAGATCCGGAACTCAGTCCTATGGCTACACCTTC. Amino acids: CASRSGTQSYGYTF.